Sequencing of this TCR beta chain was carried out in a study of T cell repertoires in cytomegalovirus infection. Notes on the study in general: The study found HLA-C-restricted CMV-specific TCR beta clonotypes dominating the ex vivo response. Summed public TCR beta family frequency identified CMV carriers bearing the relevant HLA.

The CDR3 extends over 15 amino acids. V gave up 3 bases and J gave up 1 base, with 9 bases separating them. Germline CDR1 SGHTA, CDR2 FQGTGA. TCRdb recomputed calls from the reads with MiXCR, one row per CDR3 protein. This table holds 150,000 to 200,000 distinct CDR3 sequences, roughly 20% found once. This clonotype was counted many times. Its target is unknown. This receptor was taken from a human donor in good health (CMV status not recorded). Some clones in this sample may be carry-over from other donors' samples. The rearrangement links TRBV7-3 to TRBJ2-2, with a tentative D call TRBD1 (6 bases). Sequencing was done on a sample of PBMCs. CDR3 region: CASSLGHLNTGELFF. Written as DNA, the CDR3 is TGTGCCAGCAGCTTGGGACATCTGAACACCGGGGAGCTGTTTTTT.